One and the same sample provided the 29 T cell receptor beta chains below, sequenced in a study of beta chain features in type 1 diabetes. Reverse transcribing all isolated RNA meant expressed TCRB transcripts were sequenced. The repertoire was sequenced with immunoSEQ multiplex PCR; TCRdb's copy has only in-frame clones and lacks some. The profile shows 140,000 to 150,000 clones, 40% to 55% of them singletons. The sequenced material came from Tregs from blood. The receptor set was obtained from a man in his late teens or twenties in good health.

The chain recombines TRBV7-9 with TRBJ2-5, with TRBD2 matching 9 bases. The DNA end favors TRBJ2-7, so the J call may be wrong. The CDR3 has 15 residues. In germline, CDR1 is SEHNR, CDR2 FQNEAQ (reference sequence). The CDR3 loop is CASSQVVRGGHEQYF. The CDR3 DNA reads TGTGCCAGCAGCCAGGTTGTGCGGGGGGGCCACGAGCAGTACTTC.

The chain employs TRBV6-1 and TRBJ2-7, with a weak D call TRBD2 (5 bases). Deletions cut 2 bases from V and 2 bases from J, with 22 bases between. Germline V lookup: CDR1 MNHNS, CDR2 SASEGT. This CDR3 contains 18 residues. The CDR3 protein is CASSERGVEGYSPYEQYF. As DNA, the CDR3 is TGTGCCAGCAGTGAAAGAGGAGTTGAGGGCTACTCGCCCTACGAGCAGTACTTC.

The rearrangement links TRBV27 to TRBJ2-5, with 7 nucleotides matching TRBD2. V gave up 1 base and J gave up 11 bases; unmatched junction bases: 16. CDR1 and CDR2 from the germline V gene are MNHEY and SMNVEV (reference sequence). The CDR3 spans 16 residues. The CDR3 protein is CASSLFPGRGGKKQYF. The CDR3 bases are TGTGCCAGCAGTTTATTCCCGGGGAGGGGCGGCAAAAAGCAGTACTTC.

The chain recombines TRBV6-6 with TRBJ1-1; 7 bases fit TRBD1. The CDR3 spans 14 residues. V dropped 6 bases and J dropped 0; count of bases not matched to a gene: 4. Per the germline V gene, CDR1 is MNHNY and CDR2 is SVGAGI (reference sequence). The chain's CDR3 is CASSRTGLNTEAFF. The CDR3 bases are TGTGCCAGCAGCCGGACAGGTTTGAACACTGAAGCTTTCTTT.

This clone occurred a few times. The chain is built from TRBV7-2 and TRBJ2-2, with 8 bases that match TRBD2. The germline CDR1 and CDR2 sequences are SGHTA and FQGNSA. After removal of 5 bases from V and 5 bases from J, the junction contained 4 bases not matched to a gene. The CDR3 is made up of 14 amino acids. The CDR3 nucleotides are TGTGCCAGCAGCGTCGGGACTAGTACCGGGGAGCTGTTTTTT. It codes for CASSVGTSTGELFF.

The chain is built from TRBV6-5 and TRBJ1-2, with 8 nucleotides matching TRBD1. CDR3 length equals 16 residues. V lost 2 bases to trimming and J lost 4 bases; unmatched junction nucleotides: 9. In germline, CDR1 is MNHEY, CDR2 SVGAGI. The CDR3 DNA sequence: TGTGCCAGCAGTTACGTACCAGGGGGCGCCGGCTATGGCTACACCTTC. Its translation: CASSYVPGGAGYGYTF.

This clone occurred a few times. The chain combines TRBV29-1 with TRBJ2-3, with TRBD1 identical over 8 bases. V was clipped by 5 bases and J by 4 bases; unmatched bases: 11. The germline gives CDR1 SQVTM, CDR2 ANQGSEA. This CDR3 has 15 amino acids. The CDR3: CSVPLDRDWADTQYF. In DNA form, the CDR3 reads TGCAGCGTTCCACTGGACAGGGACTGGGCAGATACGCAGTATTTT.

CDR3 bases: TGTGCCAGCAGTTTTCATACCAGGGACTATGGCTACACCTTC. Amino acid sequence: CASSFHTRDYGYTF. The genes are TRBV28 and TRBJ1-2, with D possibly being TRBD1 (5 bases). Per the germline V gene, CDR1 is MDHEN and CDR2 is SYDVKM. This CDR3 spans 14 amino acids. V was pared by 3 bases and J by 3 bases, with 11 bases between.

This clone was seen more than once but under ten times. The V call is TRBV11-2, the J call TRBJ1-4; D may be TRBD1 (6 bases). The CDR3 loop spans 16 amino acids. Trimming shortened V by 4 bases and J by 0 bases, and 12 bases separated the two germline ends. Germline CDR1 reads SGHAT; CDR2 reads FQNNGV. The CDR3 DNA is TGTGCCAGCAGCTGGGGGCTGACTGCAACTAATGAAAAACTGTTTTTT. Amino acids: CASSWGLTATNEKLFF.

This clone appeared a few times. The chain links TRBV30 to TRBJ1-6; the D is unclear. The CDR3 runs to 12 residues. Trimming removed 4 bases from V and 7 bases from J, with 8 bases in between. Germline values: CDR1 GTSNPN, CDR2 SVGIG (reference sequence). The CDR3 loop is CAWNPGNSPLHF. CDR3 DNA: TGTGCCTGGAACCCGGGGAATTCACCCCTCCACTTT.

V usage is TRBV6-5 and J usage is TRBJ1-1; D gene uncertain. Germline CDR1 and CDR2: MNHEY and SVGAGI. V shed 6 bases and J shed 4 bases, with 9 bases lying between them. The CDR3 is made up of 12 amino acids. CDR3 nucleotide sequence: TGTGCCAGCAGGACCCCGGGCACTGAAGCTTTCTTT. Translation gives CASRTPGTEAFF.

This clone occurred a few times. V usage is TRBV7-2 and J usage is TRBJ2-3, with 10 bases that match TRBD2. There are 16 residues in the CDR3. Trimming at V came to 5 bases and at J to 0 bases, leaving 5 bases not matched to a gene. The germline V gene encodes CDR1 SGHTA and CDR2 FQGNSA. The CDR3 loop reads CASSQNSGGSTDTQYF. DNA of the CDR3: TGTGCCAGCAGCCAAAATAGCGGGGGGAGCACAGATACGCAGTATTTT.

J is TRBJ2-7 and V is TRBV7-9; 14 bases map to TRBD2. The ends lost 2 bases at V and 6 bases at J; junction bases unmatched: 3. Germline V gene data show CDR1 as SEHNR and CDR2 as FQNEAQ (reference sequence). This CDR3 region has 15 residues. The DNA for the CDR3 is TGTGCCAGCAGCTTAAGCGGACTAGCGGGAGGCGAGCAGTACTTC. Translated: CASSLSGLAGGEQYF.

This clone was seen more than once but under ten times. The chain employs TRBV28 and TRBJ2-7; D remains ambiguous. The CDR3 totals 11 residues. V was cut by 6 bases and J by 6 bases, with 9 bases left in between. Germline CDR1 reads MDHEN; CDR2 reads SYDVKM. The CDR3 DNA sequence: TGTGCCAGCAGCCTACGATTCGAGCAGTACTTC. Translating gives CASSLRFEQYF.

This clone has only a few counts. This sequence joins TRBV7-9 and TRBJ1-1; TRBD1 matches 9 bases. V shed 5 bases and J 10 bases; nucleotides not matched to a gene: 14. The CDR3 is 15 residues long. The germline gives CDR1 SEHNR, CDR2 FQNEAQ (reference sequence). CDR3 loop: CASSPPGQGMWVAFF. The CDR3 nucleotides read TGTGCCAGCAGCCCGCCGGGACAGGGTATGTGGGTAGCTTTCTTT.

The chain uses TRBV7-9 and TRBJ2-1; possibly TRBD2 for D (5 bases). Deletions cut 5 bases from V and 4 bases from J, with 12 bases between. Per germline, CDR1 SEHNR and CDR2 FQNEAQ (reference sequence). This CDR3 spans 14 amino acids. The CDR3 sequence: CASSREYSYNEQFF. The CDR3 region has the DNA TGTGCCAGCAGCAGGGAGTACTCTTACAATGAGCAGTTCTTC.

The CDR3 here is CASSPDSGQTYEQYF. CDR3 DNA sequence: TGTGCCAGCAGCCCCGACTCTGGACAGACCTACGAGCAGTACTTC. The chain has TRBV5-4 and TRBJ2-7, with a possible D match to TRBD1 (6 bases). V lost 4 bases to trimming and J lost 2 bases, with 16 bases between them. There are 15 residues in the CDR3. The germline V gene encodes CDR1 SGHNT and CDR2 YYREEE (reference sequence).

This clone was recorded a few times. This sequence joins TRBV5-5 and TRBJ2-7, with a possible D match to TRBD1 (6 bases). Trimming removed 2 bases from V and 7 bases from J, with 16 bases in between. Germline V lookup: CDR1 SGHKS, CDR2 YYEKEE (reference sequence). The CDR3 consists of 14 residues. CDR3 bases: TGTGCCAGCAGCTTTAGCGCAGGGGTGGAGGAGCAGTACTTC. It encodes CASSFSAGVEEQYF. Supplemented by reference TRBV5-5 and TRBJ2-7, the full variable domain reads DAGVTQSPTHLIKTRGQQVTLRCSPISGHKSVSWYQQVLGQGPQFIFQYYEKEERGRGNFPDRFSARQFPNYSSELNVNALLLGDSALYLCASSFSAGVEEQYFGPGTRLTVT.

The V and J genes are TRBV7-2 and TRBJ1-2; the match to TRBD1 covers 8 bases. This CDR3 comprises 15 residues. With 0 bases clipped from V and 8 bases from J, the junction kept 8 bases outside the gene matches. CDR1 and CDR2 (germline): SGHTA, FQGNSA. CDR3 sequence: CASSLAWQGAQGYTF. CDR3 DNA: TGTGCCAGCAGCTTAGCGTGGCAGGGGGCGCAAGGCTACACCTTC. Supplemented by reference TRBV7-2 and TRBJ1-2, the full variable domain reads GAGVSQSPSNKVTEKGKDVELRCDPISGHTALYWYRQSLGQGLEFLIYFQGNSAPDKSGLPSDRFSAERTGGSVSTLTIQRTQQEDSAVYLCASSLAWQGAQGYTFGSGTRLTVV.

The CDR3 coding sequence is TGCGCCAGCAGCCGCCGAGGACAGCTGAACAATGAGCAGTTCTTC. This codes for CASSRRGQLNNEQFF. V is TRBV4-3 and J is TRBJ2-1; maybe TRBD1 (6 bases). Germline CDR1 is LGHNA and CDR2 is YSLEER. This CDR3 spans 15 amino acids. The V and J ends lost 4 bases and 5 bases respectively, with 15 bases between them.

The V and J genes are TRBV5-4 and TRBJ2-1, with 14 bases lining up with TRBD2. The length of the CDR3 is 15 residues. CDR1 and CDR2 (germline): SGHNT, YYREEE (reference sequence). V was clipped by 7 bases and J by 9 bases; unmatched bases: 9. The CDR3, as DNA: TGTGCCAGCTTCCGACTAGCGGGAGGGTCGAGTGAGCAGTTCTTC. Protein: CASFRLAGGSSEQFF.

A few counts support this clone. The chain recombines TRBV5-4 with TRBJ2-4, with a possible D match to TRBD1 (6 bases). This CDR3 is 15 amino acids long. From germline, CDR1 is SGHNT and CDR2 YYREEE (reference sequence). Trimming pared 4 bases from V and 3 bases from J, leaving 14 bases between. Here the CDR3 reads CASSLLKGDKNIQYF. The CDR3 nucleotides read TGTGCCAGCAGCCTACTCAAGGGGGACAAAAACATTCAGTACTTC.

This clone came up a few times. The chain combines TRBV27 with TRBJ1-1; weak D call: TRBD1 (6 bases). V was shortened by 4 bases and J by 0 bases, with 12 bases between the two germline ends. This CDR3 has 15 amino acids. From germline, CDR1 is MNHEY and CDR2 SMNVEV (reference sequence). For the CDR3, the DNA is TGTGCCAGCAGTTCTGGGACACGGGTGAACACTGAAGCTTTCTTT. Amino acid sequence: CASSSGTRVNTEAFF.

This chain uses TRBV30 with TRBJ1-1, with 12 bases that match TRBD1. V was clipped by 5 bases and J by 9 bases; unmatched bases: 4. Germline V CDR1 and CDR2: GTSNPN, SVGIG (reference sequence). The CDR3 is 12 amino acids. CDR3 bases: TGTGCCTGGGGGACAGGGGGCTTTCAAGCTTTCTTT. Its translation is CAWGTGGFQAFF.

This clone was observed many times. The CDR3 DNA follows: TGTGCCAGCAGCCAAGTAACGGGGATCCCCAATCAGCCCCAGCATTTT. Translating gives CASSQVTGIPNQPQHF. V is TRBV4-2 and J is TRBJ1-5; D unresolved. The germline gives CDR1 LGHNA, CDR2 YNFKEQ. V gave up 1 base and J gave up 3 bases, with 13 bases separating them. The CDR3 is 16 residues long.

The chain recombines TRBV6-6 with TRBJ2-3, with TRBD2 as a possible D gene (6 bases). The V gene lost 2 bases and the J gene lost 3 bases, with 12 bases spanning the gap. Germline CDR1 is MNHNY and CDR2 is SVGAGI (reference sequence). The CDR3 runs 15 residues. The CDR3 DNA follows: TGTGCCAGCAGTTACCCGGGACTTCCAACAGATACGCAGTATTTT. It specifies CASSYPGLPTDTQYF.

The CDR3 protein is CASSFVSDRPMNTEAFF. In DNA form, the CDR3 reads TGTGCCAGCAGTTTCGTTTCTGACAGACCGATGAACACTGAAGCTTTCTTT. The J gene is TRBJ1-1, the V gene TRBV27; D is perhaps TRBD1 (5 bases). Germline V gene data show CDR1 as MNHEY and CDR2 as SMNVEV (reference sequence). V lost 3 bases and J lost 0, with 17 bases in between. This CDR3 has 17 amino acids.

The chain carries TRBV30 and TRBJ2-4; D is uncertain. The germline CDR1 and CDR2 sequences are GTSNPN and SVGIG (reference sequence). V was clipped by 3 bases and J by 0 bases, with 9 bases between them. The CDR3 extends over 14 amino acids. The DNA of the CDR3 is TGTGCCTGGAGCCGGAGATTAGCCAAAAACATTCAGTACTTC. The encoded protein is CAWSRRLAKNIQYF. Using reference TRBV30 and TRBJ2-4 for the parts outside the CDR3, the full variable domain is SQTIHQWPATLVQPVGSPLSLECTVEGTSNPNLYWYRQAAGRGLQLLFYSVGIGQISSEVPQNLSASRPQDRQFILSSKKLLLSDSGFYLCAWSRRLAKNIQYFGAGTRLSVL.

A few counts support this clone. The chain is built from TRBV5-1 and TRBJ1-1, with a tentative D call TRBD1 (5 bases). The CDR3 runs to 12 residues. Trimming took off 4 bases at V and 1 base at J, with 5 bases between the two ends. Germline V gives CDR1 SGHRS, CDR2 YFSETQ. The CDR3 region is CASSGQNTEAFF. The CDR3 coding sequence is TGCGCCAGCAGCGGACAGAACACTGAAGCTTTCTTT.